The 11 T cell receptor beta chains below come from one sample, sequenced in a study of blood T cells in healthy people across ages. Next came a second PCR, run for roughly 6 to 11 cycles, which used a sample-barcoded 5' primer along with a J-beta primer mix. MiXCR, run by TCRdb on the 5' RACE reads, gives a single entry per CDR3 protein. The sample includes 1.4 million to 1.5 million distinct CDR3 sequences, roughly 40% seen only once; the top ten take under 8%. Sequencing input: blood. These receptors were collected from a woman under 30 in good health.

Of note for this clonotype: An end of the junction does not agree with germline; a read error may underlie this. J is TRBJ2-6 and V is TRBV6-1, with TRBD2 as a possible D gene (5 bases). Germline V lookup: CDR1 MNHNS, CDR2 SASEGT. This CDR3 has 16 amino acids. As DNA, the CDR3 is TGTGCCAGCAGTGCCCGTCGGGGTTCTGGAGCCAACGTCCTGACTTTC. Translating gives CASSARRGSGANVLTF.

This CDR3 reads CASSLGTSGRLYNEQYF. CDR3 nucleotide sequence: TGTGCCAGTTCCCTGGGGACTAGCGGGAGGCTTTACAATGAGCAGTACTTC. The rearrangement links TRBV12-3 or TRBV12-4 to TRBJ2-1; TRBD2 matches 15 bases. TRBJ2-7 explains the end of the DNA better; the J call may be wrong. The CDR3 runs 17 residues.

In DNA form, the CDR3 reads TGTGCCAGCAGTTACGCTCGGGCAGGGGAACGCGGTCAGCCCCAGCATTTT. Residues: CASSYARAGERGQPQHF. The chain combines TRBV6-6 with TRBJ1-5, with D perhaps matching TRBD1 (6 bases). The germline CDR1 and CDR2 sequences are MNHNY and SVGAGI (reference sequence). V lost 2 bases and J 6 bases, leaving 20 bases between the germline ends. The CDR3 is made up of 17 amino acids.

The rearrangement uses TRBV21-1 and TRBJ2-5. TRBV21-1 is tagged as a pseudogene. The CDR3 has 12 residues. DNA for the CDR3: TGTGCCAGCAGACACTATCAAGAGACCCAGTACTTC. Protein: CASRHYQETQYF.

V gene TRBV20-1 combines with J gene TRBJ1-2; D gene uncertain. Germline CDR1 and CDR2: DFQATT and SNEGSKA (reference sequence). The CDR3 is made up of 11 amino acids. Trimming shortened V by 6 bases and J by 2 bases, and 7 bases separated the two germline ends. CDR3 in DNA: TGCAGTGCGGGCGAAAACTATGGCTACACCTTC. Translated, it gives CSAGENYGYTF.

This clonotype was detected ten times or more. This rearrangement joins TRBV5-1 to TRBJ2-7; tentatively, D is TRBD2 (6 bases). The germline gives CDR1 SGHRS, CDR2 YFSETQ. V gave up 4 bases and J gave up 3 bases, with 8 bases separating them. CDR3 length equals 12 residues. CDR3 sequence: CASSAGFYEQYF. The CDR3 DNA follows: TGCGCCAGCAGCGCGGGGTTCTACGAGCAGTACTTC. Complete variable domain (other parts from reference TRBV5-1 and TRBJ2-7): KAGVTQTPRYLIKTRGQQVTLSCSPISGHRSVSWYQQTPGQGLQFLFEYFSETQRNKGNFPGRFSGRQFSNSRSEMNVSTLELGDSALYLCASSAGFYEQYFGPGTRLTVT.

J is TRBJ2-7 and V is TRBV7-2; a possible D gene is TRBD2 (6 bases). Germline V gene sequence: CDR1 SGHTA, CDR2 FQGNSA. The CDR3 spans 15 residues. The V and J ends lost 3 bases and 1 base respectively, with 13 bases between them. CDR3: CASSLVGTQSYEQYF. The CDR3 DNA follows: TGTGCCAGCAGCTTGGTTGGGACTCAATCCTACGAGCAGTACTTC. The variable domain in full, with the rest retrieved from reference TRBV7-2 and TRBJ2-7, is GAGVSQSPSNKVTEKGKDVELRCDPISGHTALYWYRQSLGQGLEFLIYFQGNSAPDKSGLPSDRFSAERTGGSVSTLTIQRTQQEDSAVYLCASSLVGTQSYEQYFGPGTRLTVT.

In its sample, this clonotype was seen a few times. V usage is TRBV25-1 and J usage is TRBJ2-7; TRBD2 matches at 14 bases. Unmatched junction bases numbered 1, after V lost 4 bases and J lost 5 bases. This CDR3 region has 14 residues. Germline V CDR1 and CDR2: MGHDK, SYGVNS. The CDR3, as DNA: TGTGCCAGCAGTGCGGGACTAGCGGGAGACGAGCAGTACTTC. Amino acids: CASSAGLAGDEQYF.

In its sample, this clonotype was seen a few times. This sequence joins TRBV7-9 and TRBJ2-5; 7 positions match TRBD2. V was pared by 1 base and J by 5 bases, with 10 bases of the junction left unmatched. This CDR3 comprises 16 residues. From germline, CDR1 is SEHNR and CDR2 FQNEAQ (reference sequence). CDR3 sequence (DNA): TGTGCCAGCAGCTTAGAGGCCTGGGCTAGCGGTGAGACCCAGTACTTC. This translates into CASSLEAWASGETQYF.

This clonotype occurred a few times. The CDR3 protein is CATSRHKIDGYTF. The CDR3 bases are TGTGCCACCAGCAGACATAAAATTGATGGCTACACCTTC. This chain connects TRBV15 to TRBJ1-2; no clear D gene. CDR1 is LNHNV, CDR2 YYDKDF, per germline (reference sequence). The CDR3 loop spans 13 amino acids. V gave up 2 bases and J gave up 6 bases, with 10 bases separating them.

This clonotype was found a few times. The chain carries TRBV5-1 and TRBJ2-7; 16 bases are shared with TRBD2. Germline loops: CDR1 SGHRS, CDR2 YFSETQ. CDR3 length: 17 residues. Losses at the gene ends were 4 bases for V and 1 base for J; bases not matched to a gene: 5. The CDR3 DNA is TGCGCCAGCAGCCCCTCGGGACTAGCGGGAGGGTCCTACGAGCAGTACTTC. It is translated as CASSPSGLAGGSYEQYF.